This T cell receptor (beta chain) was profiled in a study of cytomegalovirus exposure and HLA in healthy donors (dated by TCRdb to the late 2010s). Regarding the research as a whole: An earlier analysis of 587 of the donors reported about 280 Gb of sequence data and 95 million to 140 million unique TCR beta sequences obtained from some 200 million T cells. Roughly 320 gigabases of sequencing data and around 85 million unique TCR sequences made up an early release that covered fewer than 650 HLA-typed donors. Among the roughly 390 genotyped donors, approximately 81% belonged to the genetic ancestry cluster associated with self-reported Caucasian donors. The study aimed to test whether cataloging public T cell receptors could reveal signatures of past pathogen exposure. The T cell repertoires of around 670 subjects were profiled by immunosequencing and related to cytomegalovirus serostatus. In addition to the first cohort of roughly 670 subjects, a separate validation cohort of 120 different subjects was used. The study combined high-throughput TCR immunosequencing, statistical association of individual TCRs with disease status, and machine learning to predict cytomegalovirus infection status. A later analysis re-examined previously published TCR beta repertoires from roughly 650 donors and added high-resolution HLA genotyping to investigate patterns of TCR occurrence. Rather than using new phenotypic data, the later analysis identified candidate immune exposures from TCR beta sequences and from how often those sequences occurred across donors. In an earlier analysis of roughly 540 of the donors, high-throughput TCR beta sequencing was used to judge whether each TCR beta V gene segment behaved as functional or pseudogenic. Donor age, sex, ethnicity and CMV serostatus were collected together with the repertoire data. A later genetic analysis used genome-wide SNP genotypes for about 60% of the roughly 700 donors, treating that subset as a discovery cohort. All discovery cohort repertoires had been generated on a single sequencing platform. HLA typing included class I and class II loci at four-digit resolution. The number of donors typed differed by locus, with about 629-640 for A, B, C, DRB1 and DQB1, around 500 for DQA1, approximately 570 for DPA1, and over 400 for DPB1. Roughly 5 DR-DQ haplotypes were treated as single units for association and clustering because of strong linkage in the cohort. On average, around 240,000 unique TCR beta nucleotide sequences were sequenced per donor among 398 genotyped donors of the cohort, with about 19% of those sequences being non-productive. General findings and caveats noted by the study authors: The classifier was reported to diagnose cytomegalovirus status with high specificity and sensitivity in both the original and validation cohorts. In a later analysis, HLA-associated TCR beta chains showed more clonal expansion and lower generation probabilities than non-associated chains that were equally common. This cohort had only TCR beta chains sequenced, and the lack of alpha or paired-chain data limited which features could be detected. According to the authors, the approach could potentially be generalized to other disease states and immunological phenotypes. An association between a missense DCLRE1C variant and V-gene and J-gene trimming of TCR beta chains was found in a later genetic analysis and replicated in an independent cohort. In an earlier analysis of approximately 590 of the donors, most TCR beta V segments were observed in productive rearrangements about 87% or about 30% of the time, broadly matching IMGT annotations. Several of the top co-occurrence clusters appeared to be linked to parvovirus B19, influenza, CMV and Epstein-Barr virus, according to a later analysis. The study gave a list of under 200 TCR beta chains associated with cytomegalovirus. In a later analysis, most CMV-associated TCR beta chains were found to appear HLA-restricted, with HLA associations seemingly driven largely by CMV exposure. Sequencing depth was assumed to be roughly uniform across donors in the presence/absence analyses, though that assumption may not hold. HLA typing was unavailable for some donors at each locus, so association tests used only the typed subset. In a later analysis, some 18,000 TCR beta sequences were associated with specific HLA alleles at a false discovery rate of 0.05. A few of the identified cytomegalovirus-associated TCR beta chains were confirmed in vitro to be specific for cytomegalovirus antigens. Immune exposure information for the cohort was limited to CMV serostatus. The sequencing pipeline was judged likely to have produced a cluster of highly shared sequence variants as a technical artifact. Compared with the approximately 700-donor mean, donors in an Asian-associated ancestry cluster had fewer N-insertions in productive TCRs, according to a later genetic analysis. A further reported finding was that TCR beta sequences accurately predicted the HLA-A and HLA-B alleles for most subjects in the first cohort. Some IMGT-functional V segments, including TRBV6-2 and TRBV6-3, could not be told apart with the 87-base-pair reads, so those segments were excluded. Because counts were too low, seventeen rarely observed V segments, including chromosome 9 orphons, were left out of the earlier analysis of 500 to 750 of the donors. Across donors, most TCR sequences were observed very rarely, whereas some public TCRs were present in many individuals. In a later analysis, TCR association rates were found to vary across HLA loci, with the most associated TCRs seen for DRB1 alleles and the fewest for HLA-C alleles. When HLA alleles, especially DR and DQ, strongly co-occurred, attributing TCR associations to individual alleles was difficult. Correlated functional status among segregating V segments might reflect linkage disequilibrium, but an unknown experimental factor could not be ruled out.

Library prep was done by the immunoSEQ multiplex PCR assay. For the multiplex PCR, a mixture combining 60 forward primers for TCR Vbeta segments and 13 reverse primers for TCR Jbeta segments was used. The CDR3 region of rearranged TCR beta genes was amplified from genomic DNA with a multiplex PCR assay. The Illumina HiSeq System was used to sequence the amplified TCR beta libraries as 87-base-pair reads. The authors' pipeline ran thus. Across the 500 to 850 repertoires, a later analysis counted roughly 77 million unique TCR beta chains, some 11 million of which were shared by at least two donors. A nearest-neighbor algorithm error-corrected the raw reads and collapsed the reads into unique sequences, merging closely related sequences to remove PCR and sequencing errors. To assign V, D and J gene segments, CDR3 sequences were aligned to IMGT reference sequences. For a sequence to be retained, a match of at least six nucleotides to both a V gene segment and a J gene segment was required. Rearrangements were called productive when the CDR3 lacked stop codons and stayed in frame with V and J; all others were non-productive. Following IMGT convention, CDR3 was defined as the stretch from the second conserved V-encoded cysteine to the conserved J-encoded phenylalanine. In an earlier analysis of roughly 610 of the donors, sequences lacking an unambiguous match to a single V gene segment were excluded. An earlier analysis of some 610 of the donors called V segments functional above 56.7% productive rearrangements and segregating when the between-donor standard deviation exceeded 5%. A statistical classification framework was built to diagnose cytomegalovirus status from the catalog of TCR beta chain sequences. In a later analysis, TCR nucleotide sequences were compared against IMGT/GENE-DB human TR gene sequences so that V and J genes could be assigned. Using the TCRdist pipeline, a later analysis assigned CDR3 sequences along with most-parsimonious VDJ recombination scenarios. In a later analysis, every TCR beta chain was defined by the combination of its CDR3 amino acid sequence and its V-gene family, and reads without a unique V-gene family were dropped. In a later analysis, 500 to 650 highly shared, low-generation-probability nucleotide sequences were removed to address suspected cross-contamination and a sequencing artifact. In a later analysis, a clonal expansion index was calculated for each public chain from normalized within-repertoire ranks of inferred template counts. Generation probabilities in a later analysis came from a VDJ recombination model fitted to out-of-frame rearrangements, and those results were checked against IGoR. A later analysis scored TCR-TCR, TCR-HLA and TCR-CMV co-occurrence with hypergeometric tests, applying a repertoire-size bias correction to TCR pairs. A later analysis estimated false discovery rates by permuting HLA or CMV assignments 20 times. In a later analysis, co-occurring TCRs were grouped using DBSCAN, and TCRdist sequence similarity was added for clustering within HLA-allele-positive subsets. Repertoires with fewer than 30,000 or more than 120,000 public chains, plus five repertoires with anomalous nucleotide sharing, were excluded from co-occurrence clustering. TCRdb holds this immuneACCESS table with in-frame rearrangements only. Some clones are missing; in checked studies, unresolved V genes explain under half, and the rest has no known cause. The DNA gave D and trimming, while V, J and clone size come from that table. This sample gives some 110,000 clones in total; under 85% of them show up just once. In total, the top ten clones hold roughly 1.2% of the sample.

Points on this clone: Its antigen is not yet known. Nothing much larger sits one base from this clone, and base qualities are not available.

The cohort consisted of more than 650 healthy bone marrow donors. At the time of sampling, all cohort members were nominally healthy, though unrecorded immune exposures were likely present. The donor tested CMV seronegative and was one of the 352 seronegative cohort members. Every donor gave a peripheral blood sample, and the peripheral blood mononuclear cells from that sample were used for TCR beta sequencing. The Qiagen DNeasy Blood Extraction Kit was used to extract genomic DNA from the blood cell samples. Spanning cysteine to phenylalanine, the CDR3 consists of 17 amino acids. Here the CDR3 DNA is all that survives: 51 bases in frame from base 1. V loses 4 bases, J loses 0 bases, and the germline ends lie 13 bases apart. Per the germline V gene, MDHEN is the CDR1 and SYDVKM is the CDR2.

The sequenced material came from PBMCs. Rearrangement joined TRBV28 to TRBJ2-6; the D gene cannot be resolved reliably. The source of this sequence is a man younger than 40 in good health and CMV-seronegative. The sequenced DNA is TGTGCCAGCAGTTCCCCCAAACTGCTCTCTGGGGCCAACGTCCTGACTTTC. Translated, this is CASSSPKLLSGANVLTF.